One and the same sample provided the 12 T cell receptor beta chains below, sequenced in a study of technical replicates of blood from a handful of donors. TCRdb's copy holds only in-frame clones and misses some; the assay was immunoSEQ multiplex PCR. There are 65,000 to 90,000 clones in the sample; less than 99% occur only once, and approximately 0.21% lies in the top ten. The sequenced sample consisted of T cells isolated from PBMCs. The receptors derive from a human donor in good health.

The J gene is TRBJ1-1, the V gene TRBV19; 7 bases map to TRBD1. Germline values: CDR1 LNHDA, CDR2 SQIVND (reference sequence). There are 13 residues in the CDR3. V was clipped by 5 bases and J by 3 bases; unmatched bases: 3. The CDR3 sequence is CASSPGQYTEAFF. The CDR3 region has the DNA TGTGCCAGTAGTCCGGGACAGTACACTGAAGCTTTCTTT.

The V and J genes are TRBV18 and TRBJ2-3, with TRBD2 as a possible D gene (5 bases). The V and J ends lost 3 bases and 2 bases respectively, with 12 bases between them. Germline V gene data show CDR1 as KGHSH and CDR2 as LQKENI. This CDR3 spans 15 amino acids. CDR3 loop: CASSPREGSTDTQYF. CDR3 bases: TGTGCCAGCTCACCGAGGGAAGGATCCACAGATACGCAGTATTTT. The full variable domain, completed using reference TRBV18 and TRBJ2-3, is NAGVMQNPRHLVRRRGQEARLRCSPMKGHSHVYWYRQLPEEGLKFMVYLQKENIIDESGMPKERFSAEFPKEGPSILRIQQVVRGDSAAYFCASSPREGSTDTQYFGPGTRLTVL.

The V gene is TRBV4-1, the J gene TRBJ2-7; D gene uncertain. CDR1 is MGHRA and CDR2 is YSYEKL in the germline V gene. The V and J ends lost 0 bases and 5 bases respectively, with 2 bases between them. This CDR3 spans 11 amino acids. CDR3: CASSQDNEQYF. The CDR3 nucleotides read TGCGCCAGCAGCCAAGACAACGAGCAGTACTTC.

The chain links TRBV5-1 to TRBJ2-7, with 8 bases identical to TRBD1. V trimming: 3 bases; J trimming: 0 bases; junction bases outside the gene matches: 5. The CDR3 has 15 amino acids. The germline V gene has CDR1 SGHRS and CDR2 YFSETQ. CDR3 DNA: TGCGCCAGCAGCTGGACAGGGACCAGCTCCTACGAGCAGTACTTC. Its translation: CASSWTGTSSYEQYF.

This chain links TRBV19 with TRBJ1-5, with D unresolved. CDR3 size: 14 residues. CDR1 is LNHDA and CDR2 is SQIVND in the germline V gene (reference sequence). Deletions cut 6 bases from V and 5 bases from J, with 14 bases between. The DNA for the CDR3 is TGTGCCAGTAGCCTCAGCGGGCCCTATCAGCCCCAGCATTTT. This encodes CASSLSGPYQPQHF. Looking up the rest from reference TRBV19 and TRBJ1-5 gives the full variable domain: DGGITQSPKYLFRKEGQNVTLSCEQNLNHDAMYWYRQDPGQGLRLIYYSQIVNDFQKGDIAEGYSVSREKKESFPLTVTSAQKNPTAFYLCASSLSGPYQPQHFGDGTRLSIL.

This chain links TRBV7-3 with TRBJ1-2; 10 positions match TRBD1. V shed 0 bases, J shed 3 bases, and the junction held 1 base outside the gene matches. This CDR3 is 15 amino acids long. Germline V gene data show CDR1 as SGHTA and CDR2 as FQGTGA. This CDR3 is CASSLTGQGDYGYTF. For the CDR3, the DNA is TGTGCCAGCAGCTTAACTGGACAGGGGGACTATGGCTACACCTTC.

J is TRBJ2-3 and V is TRBV30; maybe TRBD1 (6 bases). The CDR3 spans 13 residues. V shed 3 bases and J shed 4 bases, with 11 bases lying between them. Germline V gene data show CDR1 as GTSNPN and CDR2 as SVGIG (reference sequence). CDR3 in DNA: TGTGCCTGGAGCGCAGGGGAGCCAGATACGCAGTATTTT. Protein product: CAWSAGEPDTQYF.

The chain has TRBV5-6 and TRBJ2-7, with D unclear. Looked up from germline, CDR1 is SGHDT and CDR2 is YYEEEE. The CDR3 runs 12 residues. Trimming removed 0 bases from V and 5 bases from J, with 6 bases in between. Written as DNA, the CDR3 is TGTGCCAGCAGCTTGGGCGATCACGAGCAGTACTTC. Encoded protein: CASSLGDHEQYF.

The rearrangement links TRBV6-6 to TRBJ2-1, with TRBD2 identical over 10 bases. Germline V gives CDR1 MNHNY, CDR2 SVGAGI (reference sequence). CDR3 length: 15 amino acids. Germline trimming cut 5 bases from V and 6 bases from J; bases unmatched to any gene: 7. CDR3 residues: CASSPLAGVANEQFF. As DNA, the CDR3 is TGTGCCAGCAGTCCGCTAGCGGGAGTCGCCAATGAGCAGTTCTTC.

The gene calls are TRBV11-2 and TRBJ2-2, with unresolved D. CDR3 length: 14 residues. Germline CDR1 is SGHAT and CDR2 is FQNNGV. V was shortened by 5 bases and J by 6 bases, with 13 bases between the two germline ends. The DNA of the CDR3 is TGTGCCAGCAGCCCATGGGCAAAGGCCGGGGAGCTGTTTTTT. Protein product: CASSPWAKAGELFF.

This sequence joins TRBV5-1 and TRBJ2-1; 9 nucleotides agree with TRBD2. After removal of 0 bases from V and 4 bases from J, the junction contained 8 bases not matched to a gene. CDR1 SGHRS and CDR2 YFSETQ come from the germline V gene. CDR3 length: 17 residues. The CDR3, as DNA: TGCGCCAGCAGCTTGGTTAGCGCGGGAGGGCGGTACAATGAGCAGTTCTTC. Residues: CASSLVSAGGRYNEQFF.

CDR3 in amino acids: CASSLAGWGTEAFF. The CDR3 DNA follows: TGTGCCAGCAGCTTAGCTGGTTGGGGGACAGAAGCTTTCTTT. The gene calls are TRBV7-2 and TRBJ1-1; weak D call: TRBD1 (6 bases). Between the trimmed V and J ends, which lost 0 bases and 8 bases, there was a span of 13 bases. The CDR3 loop spans 14 amino acids. Germline V lookup: CDR1 SGHTA, CDR2 FQGNSA. Based on the CDR3 plus reference TRBV7-2 and TRBJ1-1, the full variable domain is GAGVSQSPSNKVTEKGKDVELRCDPISGHTALYWYRQSLGQGLEFLIYFQGNSAPDKSGLPSDRFSAERTGGSVSTLTIQRTQQEDSAVYLCASSLAGWGTEAFFGQGTRLTVV.